The present entry profiles one T cell receptor beta chain with its context. Its antigen is unknown. One base away there is no much larger clone; base qualities are not given. The data were obtained in a study of T cell repertoires in cytomegalovirus infection (dated by TCRdb to the late 2010s). In terms of the full investigation: Donor HLA type was relevant to the analysis, because carriage of CMV infection together with the matching HLA type was indicated by public TCR beta signatures. Overall study outcomes, separate from this receptor: The ex vivo response was dominated by HLA-C-restricted CMV-specific TCR beta clonotypes, which also provided the single most frequent clonotype in two of eight donors. Carriers of CMV infection plus the relevant HLA type were discriminated by the cumulative frequency of public TCR beta family members in the study cohort and in an independent roughly 340-donor cohort.

At the junction V is shortened by 0 bases and J by 0 bases, with 9 bases in between. CDR1 and CDR2 were assigned from the germline V gene as MNHEY and SVGAGI. The CDR3 starts with the cysteine, ends with the phenylalanine, and has 17 residues. Left in the record is the CDR3 DNA by itself, 51 bases read in frame from the first base. The sequencer was an Illumina HiSeq 1500. TCRdb handled the public reads itself, with Q25 trimming in fastp and clone calling in MiXCR, and kept productive beta chains. Entries are consolidated by CDR3 protein sequence, retaining the most common genes and DNA. The sample profile shows about 740,000 distinct CDR3 sequences; 35% to 45% of them were found once. The ten largest clones take up around 2.6% of the sample.

Sequenced sample: PBMCs. The chain joins TRBV6-5 to TRBJ1-6, and the D gene may be TRBD1, 5 bases matching. This receptor was identified in a human donor in good health (CMV status not recorded). Some clones in this sample may be carry-over from other donors' samples. The nucleotides read TGTGCCAGCAGTTACTCAACAGGTTTCTCCTATAATTCACCCCTCCACTTT. Its protein is CASSYSTGFSYNSPLHF.